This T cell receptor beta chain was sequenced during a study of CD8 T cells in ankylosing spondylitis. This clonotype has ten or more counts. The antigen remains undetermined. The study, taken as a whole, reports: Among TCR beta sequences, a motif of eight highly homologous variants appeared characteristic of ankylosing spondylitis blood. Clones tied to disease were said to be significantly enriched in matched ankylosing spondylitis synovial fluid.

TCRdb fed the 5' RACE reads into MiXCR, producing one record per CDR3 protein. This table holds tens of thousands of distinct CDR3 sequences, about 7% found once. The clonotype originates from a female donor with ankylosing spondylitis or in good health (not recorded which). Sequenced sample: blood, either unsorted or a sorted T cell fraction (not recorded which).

The chain's CDR3 is CASSFGTFGMNGYTF. Here the CDR3 DNA reads TGTGCCAGCAGCTTTGGGACCTTCGGGATGAATGGCTACACCTTC. The gene calls are TRBV5-6 and TRBJ1-2; tentative D call: TRBD1 (5 bases). V was shortened by 2 bases and J by 6 bases, with 17 bases between the two germline ends. From germline, CDR1 is SGHDT and CDR2 YYEEEE. The length of the CDR3 is 15 residues.